The rows below give T cell receptor beta chains drawn from one sample of a study of control samples from healthy donors and cancer patients. TCRdb's copy holds only in-frame clones and misses some; the assay was immunoSEQ multiplex PCR. The table lists about 150,000 clones, roughly 93% of them singletons. Sequencing input: blood. The receptors come from a man between 18 and 29 years old in good health. Each CDR3 is given with its conserved first and last residue. A D gene is named only where the DNA matches it firmly. The size field is filled for only some rows; it gives once, few, many or a size class.

V gene: TRBV7-8
J gene: TRBJ2-1
clone size: .
D gene: TRBD2
CDR3 protein: CASSLDTVGRYNEQFF
CDR3 DNA: TGTGCCAGCAGCTTAGATACGGTCGGGAGGTACAATGAGCAGTTCTTC

V gene: TRBV5-1
J gene: TRBJ1-1
clone size: .
D gene: .
CDR3 protein: CASSTGQNTEAFF
CDR3 DNA: TGCGCCAGCAGCACGGGGCAAAACACTGAAGCTTTCTTT

V gene: TRBV6-5
J gene: TRBJ1-2
clone size: .
D gene: .
CDR3 protein: CASSYSPGQIGGYTF
CDR3 DNA: TGTGCCAGCAGTTACTCTCCAGGGCAAATTGGCGGCTACACCTTC

V gene: TRBV19
J gene: TRBJ2-3
clone size: once
D gene: TRBD2
CDR3 protein: CASSIWTSGGADTQYF
CDR3 DNA: TGTGCCAGTAGTATTTGGACTAGCGGGGGGGCCGATACGCAGTATTTT

V gene: TRBV4-1
J gene: TRBJ2-5
clone size: .
D gene: .
CDR3 protein: CASSQDRKGLGETQYF
CDR3 DNA: TGCGCCAGCAGCCAAGATCGCAAGGGTTTGGGGGAGACCCAGTACTTC

V gene: TRBV5-6
J gene: TRBJ2-3
clone size: .
D gene: .
CDR3 protein: CASSLWVRLITDTQYF
CDR3 DNA: TGTGCCAGCAGCTTGTGGGTCCGACTTATAACAGATACGCAGTATTTT

V gene: TRBV7-7
J gene: TRBJ2-7
clone size: .
D gene: TRBD1
CDR3 protein: CASSPGQGGFEQYF
CDR3 DNA: TGTGCTAGCAGCCCCGGACAGGGGGGGTTCGAGCAGTACTTC

V gene: TRBV28
J gene: TRBJ1-2
clone size: .
D gene: .
CDR3 protein: CASDQGWDGYTF
CDR3 DNA: TGTGCCAGCGATCAGGGATGGGATGGCTACACCTTC

V gene: TRBV30
J gene: TRBJ2-3
clone size: .
D gene: .
CDR3 protein: CAWSDHRGTQYF
CDR3 DNA: TGTGCCTGGAGTGACCATCGGGGTACGCAGTATTTT

V gene: TRBV19
J gene: TRBJ1-3
clone size: .
D gene: TRBD1
CDR3 protein: CASSHRGQDTIYF
CDR3 DNA: TGTGCCAGTAGTCACAGGGGGCAGGACACCATATATTTT

V gene: TRBV6-5
J gene: TRBJ1-2
clone size: once
D gene: .
CDR3 protein: CASSYGWAGGYGYTF
CDR3 DNA: TGTGCCAGCAGTTACGGTTGGGCGGGGGGCTATGGCTACACCTTC

V gene: TRBV3-1/TRBV3-2
J gene: TRBJ2-7
clone size: .
D gene: TRBD1
CDR3 protein: CASSQDMGTGYEQYF
CDR3 DNA: TGTGCCAGCAGCCAAGATATGGGGACAGGGTACGAGCAGTACTTC

V gene: TRBV6-5
J gene: TRBJ2-7
clone size: .
D gene: .
CDR3 protein: CATMLRVHGYEQYF
CDR3 DNA: TGTGCCACCATGCTCCGGGTCCACGGTTACGAGCAGTACTTC

V gene: TRBV19
J gene: TRBJ2-7
clone size: .
D gene: TRBD1
CDR3 protein: CASKELPGQASSYEQYF
CDR3 DNA: TGTGCCAGTAAAGAACTCCCGGGACAGGCGAGCTCCTACGAGCAGTACTTC

V gene: TRBV25-1
J gene: TRBJ1-2
clone size: .
D gene: .
CDR3 protein: CASSEWTGMNGYTF
CDR3 DNA: TGTGCCAGCAGTGAATGGACGGGAATGAATGGCTACACCTTC

V gene: TRBV10-3
J gene: TRBJ1-3
clone size: .
D gene: .
CDR3 protein: CAISDPSYRDHSGNTIYF
CDR3 DNA: TGTGCCATCAGTGACCCCTCGTACCGGGACCACTCTGGAAACACCATATATTTT

V gene: TRBV5-1
J gene: TRBJ1-1
clone size: .
D gene: .
CDR3 protein: CASSLDLGTTEAFF
CDR3 DNA: TGCGCCAGCAGCTTGGACCTGGGTACCACTGAAGCTTTCTTT

V gene: TRBV11-3
J gene: TRBJ2-2
clone size: .
D gene: TRBD1
CDR3 protein: CASSSGTGTGELFF
CDR3 DNA: TGTGCCAGCAGCTCCGGGACAGGGACTGGGGAGCTGTTTTTT

V gene: TRBV2
J gene: TRBJ1-1
clone size: .
D gene: .
CDR3 protein: CASSAVLGNTEAFF
CDR3 DNA: TGTGCCAGCAGTGCCGTCTTGGGGAACACTGAAGCTTTCTTT

V gene: TRBV11-2
J gene: TRBJ1-4
clone size: .
D gene: .
CDR3 protein: CASSLRPLASPEEKLFF
CDR3 DNA: TGTGCCAGCAGCTTACGACCACTGGCCAGCCCGGAGGAAAAACTGTTTTTT

V gene: TRBV4-2
J gene: TRBJ2-7
clone size: .
D gene: .
CDR3 protein: CASSQVGSGYEQYF
CDR3 DNA: TGTGCCAGCAGCCAAGTCGGTTCAGGCTACGAGCAGTACTTC

V gene: TRBV7-2
J gene: TRBJ2-7
clone size: .
D gene: TRBD2
CDR3 protein: CASSFAGGGDYEQYF
CDR3 DNA: TGTGCCAGCAGCTTCGCGGGAGGAGGGGACTACGAGCAGTACTTC

V gene: TRBV12-3/TRBV12-4
J gene: TRBJ1-1
clone size: .
D gene: .
CDR3 protein: CASSFGGSEAFF
CDR3 DNA: TGTGCCAGCAGTTTTGGCGGGTCTGAAGCTTTCTTT

V gene: TRBV6-4
J gene: TRBJ2-3
clone size: .
D gene: .
CDR3 protein: CASSEGGTSTDTQYF
CDR3 DNA: TGTGCCAGCAGTGAAGGCGGTACTAGCACAGATACGCAGTATTTT

V gene: TRBV6-5
J gene: TRBJ1-1
clone size: few
D gene: .
CDR3 protein: CASSYTGIAFF
CDR3 DNA: TGTGCCAGCAGTTACACGGGGATAGCTTTCTTT

V gene: TRBV10-1
J gene: TRBJ2-7
clone size: .
D gene: .
CDR3 protein: CASGTWERVYEQYF
CDR3 DNA: TGCGCCAGCGGGACATGGGAGAGGGTCTACGAGCAGTACTTC

V gene: TRBV5-1
J gene: TRBJ2-1
clone size: .
D gene: TRBD1
CDR3 protein: CASSFVETGGAPNEQFF
CDR3 DNA: TGCGCCAGCAGCTTTGTAGAGACAGGGGGGGCCCCTAATGAGCAGTTCTTC

V gene: TRBV12-5
J gene: TRBJ1-4
clone size: .
D gene: .
CDR3 protein: CASGVRGGRNEKLFF
CDR3 DNA: TGTGCTAGTGGGGTACGAGGAGGTAGGAATGAAAAACTGTTTTTT

V gene: TRBV30
J gene: TRBJ1-6
clone size: .
D gene: .
CDR3 protein: CAWTSLDTEAPLHF
CDR3 DNA: TGTGCCTGGACTAGCCTGGACACGGAGGCACCCCTCCACTTT

V gene: TRBV4-3
J gene: TRBJ1-5
clone size: .
D gene: .
CDR3 protein: CASSQEGGTSNQPQHF
CDR3 DNA: TGCGCCAGCAGCCAAGAGGGAGGGACCAGCAATCAGCCCCAGCATTTT

V gene: TRBV20-1
J gene: TRBJ2-7
clone size: .
D gene: .
CDR3 protein: CSASTPWRARDEQYF
CDR3 DNA: TGCAGTGCTAGTACCCCCTGGCGGGCTCGCGACGAGCAGTACTTC

V gene: TRBV18
J gene: TRBJ1-6
clone size: .
D gene: .
CDR3 protein: CASSPTGENSPLHF
CDR3 DNA: TGTGCCAGCTCACCCACTGGCGAGAATTCACCCCTCCACTTT

V gene: TRBV5-4
J gene: TRBJ1-2
clone size: .
D gene: TRBD1
CDR3 protein: CASSYETGGQVSNGYTF
CDR3 DNA: TGTGCCAGCAGCTACGAGACAGGGGGACAAGTCTCTAATGGCTACACCTTC

V gene: TRBV7-8
J gene: TRBJ2-7
clone size: .
D gene: TRBD1
CDR3 protein: CASSLVGQGRTYEQYF
CDR3 DNA: TGTGCCAGCAGCTTGGTAGGACAGGGCCGTACCTACGAGCAGTACTTC

V gene: TRBV12-3/TRBV12-4
J gene: TRBJ2-3
clone size: .
D gene: .
CDR3 protein: CASSLRSTDTQYF
CDR3 DNA: TGTGCCAGCAGTCTTCGGTCCACAGATACGCAGTATTTT